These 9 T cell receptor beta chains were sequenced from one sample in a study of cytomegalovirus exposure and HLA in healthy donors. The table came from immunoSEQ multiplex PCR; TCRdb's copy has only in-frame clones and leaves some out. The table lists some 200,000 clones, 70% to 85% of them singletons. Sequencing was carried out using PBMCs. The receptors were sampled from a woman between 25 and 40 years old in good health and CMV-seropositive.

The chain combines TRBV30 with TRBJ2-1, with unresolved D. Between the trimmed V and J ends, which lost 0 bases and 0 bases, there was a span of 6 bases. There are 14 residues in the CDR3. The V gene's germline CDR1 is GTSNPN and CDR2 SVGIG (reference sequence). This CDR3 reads CAWSVASSYNEQFF. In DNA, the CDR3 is TGTGCCTGGAGTGTAGCGAGCTCCTACAATGAGCAGTTCTTC.

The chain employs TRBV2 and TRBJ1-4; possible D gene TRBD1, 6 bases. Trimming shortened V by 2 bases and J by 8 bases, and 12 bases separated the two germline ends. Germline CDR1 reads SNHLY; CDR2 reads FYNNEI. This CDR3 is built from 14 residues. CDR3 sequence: CASSETGRWEKLFF. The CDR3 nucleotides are TGTGCCAGCAGTGAAACAGGGAGATGGGAAAAACTGTTTTTT.

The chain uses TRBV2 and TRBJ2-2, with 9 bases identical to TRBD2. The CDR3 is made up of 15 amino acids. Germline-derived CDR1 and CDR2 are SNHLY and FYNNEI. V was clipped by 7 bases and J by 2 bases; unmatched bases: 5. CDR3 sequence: CASKLGLANTGELFF. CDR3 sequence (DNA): TGTGCCAGCAAATTGGGACTAGCAAACACCGGGGAGCTGTTTTTT.

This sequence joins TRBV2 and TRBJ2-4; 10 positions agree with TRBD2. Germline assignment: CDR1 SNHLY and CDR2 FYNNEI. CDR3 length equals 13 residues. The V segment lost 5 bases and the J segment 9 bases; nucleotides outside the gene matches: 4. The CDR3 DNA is TGTGCCAGCAGTCAGCGGGAGGGAAGCATTCAGTACTTC. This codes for CASSQREGSIQYF.

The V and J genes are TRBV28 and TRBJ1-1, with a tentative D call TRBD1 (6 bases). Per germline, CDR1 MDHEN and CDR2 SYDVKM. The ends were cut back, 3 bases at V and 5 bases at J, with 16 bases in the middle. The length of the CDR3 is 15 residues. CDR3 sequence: CASSFYREIETEAFF. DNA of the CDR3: TGTGCCAGCAGTTTTTACAGGGAGATCGAAACTGAAGCTTTCTTT.

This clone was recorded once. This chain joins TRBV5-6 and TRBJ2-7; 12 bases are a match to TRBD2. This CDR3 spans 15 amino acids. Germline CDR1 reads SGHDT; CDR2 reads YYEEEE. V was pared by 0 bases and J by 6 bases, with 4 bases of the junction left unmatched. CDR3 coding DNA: TGTGCCAGCAGCTTGGCACTAGCGGGAGGAGGCGAGCAGTACTTC. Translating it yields CASSLALAGGGEQYF.

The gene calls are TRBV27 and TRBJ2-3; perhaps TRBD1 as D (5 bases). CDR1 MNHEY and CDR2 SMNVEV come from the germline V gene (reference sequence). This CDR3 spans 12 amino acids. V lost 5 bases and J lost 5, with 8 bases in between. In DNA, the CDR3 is TGTGCCAGCAGTCTTCAGGGAGATACGCAGTATTTT. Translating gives CASSLQGDTQYF.

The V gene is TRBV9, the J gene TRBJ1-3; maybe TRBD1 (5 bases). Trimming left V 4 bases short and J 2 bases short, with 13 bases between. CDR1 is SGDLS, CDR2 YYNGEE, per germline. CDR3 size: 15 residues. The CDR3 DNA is TGTGCCAGCAGCATTGGGGGGATAACTGGAAACACCATATATTTT. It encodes CASSIGGITGNTIYF.

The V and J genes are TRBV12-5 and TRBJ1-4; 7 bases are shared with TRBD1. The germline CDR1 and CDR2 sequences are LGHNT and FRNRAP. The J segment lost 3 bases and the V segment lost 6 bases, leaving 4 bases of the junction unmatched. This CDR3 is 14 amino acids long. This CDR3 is CASGRGQPNEKLFF. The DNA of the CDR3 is TGTGCTAGTGGCCGGGGACAGCCTAATGAAAAACTGTTTTTT.